This entry features one T cell receptor (beta chain) sequence. This sample stems from a study of CD8 T cells in Susac syndrome. CDR3 length: 12 residues. CDR1 and CDR2 (germline): SQVTM, ANQGSEA. V lost 8 bases, J lost 4 bases, and 13 bases lay in between. The RNA, roughly 0.45 to 1 ug, was put through reverse transcription using random hexamers. TCRdb reprocessed the immunoSEQ multiplex PCR reads with MiXCR, giving one entry per CDR3 protein. The repertoire holds hundreds of thousands of distinct CDR3 sequences, with about 95% as singletons. The chain joins TRBV29-1 to TRBJ2-3; a weak D match, TRBD1 (5 bases). Sequencing was done on a sample of CD4+ T cells from PBMCs. The TCR was taken from a human donor with multiple sclerosis. CDR3 sequence (DNA): TGCAGCTTCGCAGGGTTGCCAGATACGCAGTATTTT. It specifies CSFAGLPDTQYF.